This record concerns one T cell receptor (beta chain) sequence. Its specificity is unknown. The data were obtained in a study of cytomegalovirus exposure and HLA in healthy donors. Overall study findings and caveats: Within an earlier analysis, most TCR beta V segments proved productive either about 90% or about 30% of the time. Specific recognition of CMV antigens was confirmed in vitro for a few chains (all CMV-associated).

This CDR3 has 13 amino acids. The germline gives CDR1 LNHDA, CDR2 SQIVND (reference sequence). Trimming pared 7 bases from V and 2 bases from J, leaving 10 bases between. In the PCR, 60 Vbeta and 13 Jbeta primers were used. Sequenced by immunoSEQ multiplex PCR; TCRdb stores in-frame clones only, minus some. This table holds 130,000 to 150,000 clones, roughly 78% found once. The TCR was taken from a man in his forties in good health and CMV-seropositive. This chain joins TRBV19 and TRBJ2-3; perhaps TRBD2 as D (6 bases). Sequencing was carried out using PBMCs. The DNA for the CDR3 is TGTGCCAGTAAGGGGCGGGACACAGATACGCAGTATTTT. It encodes CASKGRDTDTQYF.